Shown below are 22 T cell receptor beta chains from a single sample sequenced in a study of CD8+ T cells in alopecia areata. Treatment: oral pan-JAK inhibitor, 5-10 mg twice daily. Investigators isolated RNA and reverse transcribed it into cDNA to act as the sequencing template. Libraries were prepared by immunoSEQ multiplex PCR; TCRdb keeps only in-frame clonotypes and omits some of them. This table holds some 200,000 clones, roughly three fifths found once. The sequencing here drew on CD4+ T cells sorted from blood, taken at week 4, from a patient treated with tofacitinib. These receptors all stem from a human donor with alopecia areata.

This clone was found a few times. Other DNA sequences in the same sample also yield this CDR3. The chain joins TRBV29-1 to TRBJ2-3; no firm D call. This CDR3 comprises 13 residues. Germline CDR1 is SQVTM and CDR2 is ANQGSEA. V dropped 4 bases and J dropped 2 bases, with 10 bases sitting between them. The CDR3 nucleotides are TGCAGCGTTGCCGGCAGGTACACAGATACGCAGTATTTT. Translating it yields CSVAGRYTDTQYF.

V and J are TRBV15 and TRBJ1-5; D may be TRBD1 (6 bases). V was clipped by 7 bases and J by 6 bases, with 19 bases between them. Germline values: CDR1 LNHNV, CDR2 YYDKDF (reference sequence). The CDR3 length is 15 residues. The CDR3 nucleotides read TGTGCCACCACCCCTGGGGGGGGGCCTAGTCAGCCCCAGCATTTT. As protein: CATTPGGGPSQPQHF.

The J gene is TRBJ1-2, the V gene TRBV7-2; perhaps TRBD1 as D (5 bases). In germline, CDR1 is SGHTA, CDR2 FQGNSA. Trimming removed 5 bases from V and 2 bases from J, with 12 bases in between. This CDR3 is built from 14 residues. The CDR3 nucleotides read TGTGCCAGCAGCCCCGCGGAGGGGAACTATGGCTACACCTTC. It specifies CASSPAEGNYGYTF.

The CDR3 spells CASSQRRGGSYNEQFF. As DNA, the CDR3 is TGCGCCAGCAGCCAACGCCGGGGGGGGTCCTACAATGAGCAGTTCTTC. The chain combines TRBV4-1 with TRBJ2-1; 8 bases line up with TRBD2. Germline V gives CDR1 MGHRA, CDR2 YSYEKL. V was clipped by 2 bases and J by 1 base; unmatched bases: 4. CDR3 length: 16 residues.

The chain employs TRBV7-2 and TRBJ2-3; D is perhaps TRBD2 (6 bases). The CDR3 loop spans 16 amino acids. V lost 4 bases and J 1 base, leaving 15 bases between the germline ends. The V gene's germline CDR1 is SGHTA and CDR2 FQGNSA. The CDR3 DNA reads TGTGCCAGCAGCTCTCGACTAGTACAAGGCACAGATACGCAGTATTTT. Its protein product is CASSSRLVQGTDTQYF.

Only a few counts were recorded for this clone. Other DNA sequences of this sample code for an identical CDR3. The chain couples TRBV5-1 to TRBJ2-5, with 7 positions matching TRBD1. CDR1 is SGHRS and CDR2 is YFSETQ in the germline V gene. The CDR3 has 15 amino acids. Trimming at V came to 1 base and at J to 2 bases, leaving 5 bases not matched to a gene. The CDR3: CASSLSGRGQETQYF. In DNA form, the CDR3 reads TGCGCCAGCAGCTTGTCCGGCAGGGGGCAAGAGACCCAGTACTTC.

The DNA of the CDR3 is TGTGCCAGCAGTTTACAGCAGGGGTATAGCAATCAGCCCCAGCATTTT. It encodes CASSLQQGYSNQPQHF. This chain joins TRBV6-6 and TRBJ1-5; a weak D match, TRBD1 (6 bases). V was pared by 4 bases and J by 0 bases, with 13 bases between. CDR1 MNHNY and CDR2 SVGAGI come from the germline V gene (reference sequence). The CDR3 runs 16 residues.

The V gene is TRBV15, the J gene TRBJ2-7; the D gene is possibly TRBD1 (6 bases). Germline loops: CDR1 LNHNV, CDR2 YYDKDF (reference sequence). The CDR3 is 14 amino acids. Between the trimmed V and J ends, which lost 1 base and 7 bases, there was a span of 14 bases. In DNA, the CDR3 is TGTGCCACCAGCAGAGCCAGGACAGATAGGGAGCAGTACTTC. Its translation is CATSRARTDREQYF.

This clone has a handful of counts. The rearrangement uses TRBV6-6 and TRBJ1-1; tentatively, D is TRBD1 (6 bases). This CDR3 region has 15 residues. V was pared by 7 bases and J by 3 bases, with 18 bases between. Per germline, CDR1 MNHNY and CDR2 SVGAGI (reference sequence). CDR3 DNA sequence: TGTGCCAGCACCCCGGCTACAGGGACGGACACTGAAGCTTTCTTT. Translated, it gives CASTPATGTDTEAFF.

This clone was recorded a few times. The V and J genes are TRBV29-1 and TRBJ2-3; D ambiguous. This CDR3 region has 10 residues. V gave up 7 bases and J gave up 0 bases, with 2 bases separating them. Germline CDR1 is SQVTM and CDR2 is ANQGSEA. CDR3 region: CSGSTDTQYF. CDR3 in DNA: TGCAGCGGGAGCACAGATACGCAGTATTTT.

The rearrangement joins TRBV29-1 to TRBJ2-4; 8 positions agree with TRBD1. Germline V CDR1 and CDR2: SQVTM, ANQGSEA. The CDR3 sequence is 13 residues long. V was clipped by 4 bases and J by 8 bases; unmatched bases: 7. For the CDR3, the DNA is TGCAGCGTTGCCCCGACAGGGGCAGACATTCAGTACTTC. Protein: CSVAPTGADIQYF.

This clone was picked up a small number of times. The same CDR3 arises from other DNA sequences in this sample as well. The chain has TRBV29-1 and TRBJ2-5, with D tentatively TRBD1 (5 bases). CDR3 length equals 12 residues. Trimming took off 4 bases at V and 2 bases at J, with 8 bases between the two ends. Germline V gives CDR1 SQVTM, CDR2 ANQGSEA. CDR3 residues: CSVGAGQETQYF. In DNA form, the CDR3 reads TGCAGCGTTGGGGCAGGGCAAGAGACCCAGTACTTC.

The rearrangement links TRBV29-1 to TRBJ2-3; D perhaps matches TRBD2 (7 bases). The germline gives CDR1 SQVTM, CDR2 ANQGSEA. The CDR3 is 12 residues long. The V end was cut by 7 bases, the J end by 2 bases, with 10 bases between. CDR3 sequence (DNA): TGCAGCGGGGGGGGCTACACAGATACGCAGTATTTT. It is translated as CSGGGYTDTQYF.

The chain uses TRBV5-4 and TRBJ2-1; 9 bases line up with TRBD1. CDR1 is SGHNT and CDR2 is YYREEE in the germline V gene (reference sequence). V was clipped by 0 bases and J by 7 bases; unmatched bases: 8. This CDR3 has 16 amino acids. The CDR3 protein is CASSLAGTGQTNEQFF. DNA for the CDR3: TGTGCCAGCAGCTTGGCCGGGACAGGGCAAACGAATGAGCAGTTCTTC.

The CDR3 here is CASSPPSKYTEAFF. Here the CDR3 DNA reads TGCGCCAGCAGCCCCCCCTCGAAGTACACTGAAGCTTTCTTT. This chain joins TRBV5-1 and TRBJ1-1; D is unclear. This CDR3 comprises 14 residues. The germline gives CDR1 SGHRS, CDR2 YFSETQ. The V and J ends lost 4 bases and 3 bases respectively, with 13 bases between them.

The chain carries TRBV4-3 and TRBJ2-6, with D tentatively TRBD2 (6 bases). This CDR3 region has 17 residues. Germline-derived CDR1 and CDR2 are LGHNA and YSLEER. The V end lost 0 bases, the J end lost 4 bases, and 13 bases lay between the germline ends. The CDR3 DNA sequence: TGCGCCAGCAGCCAAGATGGAGGGTCCAACGGGGCCAACGTCCTGACTTTC. This codes for CASSQDGGSNGANVLTF.

The chain carries TRBV7-6 and TRBJ2-7, with TRBD2 identical over 8 bases. Trimming took 4 bases from V and 2 from J; bases not matched to a gene: 4. The CDR3 loop spans 14 amino acids. Germline V gene lookup returns CDR1 SGHVS and CDR2 FNYEAQ. The CDR3 bases are TGTGCCAGCAGCTCGGGAGGGCGGACCTACGAGCAGTACTTC. This translates into CASSSGGRTYEQYF. Combining the CDR3 with reference TRBV7-6 and TRBJ2-7 gives the whole variable domain GAGVSQSPRYKVTKRGQDVALRCDPISGHVSLYWYRQALGQGPEFLTYFNYEAQQDKSGLPNDRFSAERPEGSISTLTIQRTEQRDSAMYRCASSSGGRTYEQYFGPGTRLTVT.

This chain connects TRBV10-3 to TRBJ2-5, with TRBD2 identical over 11 bases. The V gene's germline CDR1 is ENHRY and CDR2 SYGVKD. The CDR3 is made up of 15 amino acids. Losses at the gene ends were 9 bases for V and 2 bases for J; bases not matched to a gene: 8. The CDR3: CAIPLAGGPQETQYF. The CDR3, as DNA: TGTGCCATTCCTTTAGCGGGGGGGCCTCAAGAGACCCAGTACTTC.

This chain connects TRBV30 to TRBJ1-1, with no clear D. Per germline, CDR1 GTSNPN and CDR2 SVGIG (reference sequence). The CDR3 spans 11 residues. Trimming stripped 3 bases from V and 7 bases from J, with 9 bases between. As DNA, the CDR3 is TGTGCCTGGAGATGGGCAGGTGAAGCTTTCTTT. It translates to CAWRWAGEAFF.

V and J are TRBV19 and TRBJ2-5; 9 bases line up with TRBD2. The germline V gene has CDR1 LNHDA and CDR2 SQIVND (reference sequence). Trimming cost V 5 bases and J 4 bases; bases outside gene matches: 5. There are 14 residues in the CDR3. CDR3 bases: TGTGCCAGTAGTCCTAGCGGGGTCATAGAGACCCAGTACTTC. It is translated as CASSPSGVIETQYF. Full variable domain (rest looked up from reference TRBV19 and TRBJ2-5): DGGITQSPKYLFRKEGQNVTLSCEQNLNHDAMYWYRQDPGQGLRLIYYSQIVNDFQKGDIAEGYSVSREKKESFPLTVTSAQKNPTAFYLCASSPSGVIETQYFGPGTRLLVL.

The V and J genes are TRBV28 and TRBJ2-1; 12 positions agree with TRBD2. This CDR3 has 15 amino acids. The germline gives CDR1 MDHEN, CDR2 SYDVKM. With V trimmed by 9 bases and J by 6 bases, 9 bases remained unmatched. CDR3 sequence reads: CASGLAGGRGNEQFF. Here the CDR3 DNA reads TGTGCCAGTGGGCTAGCGGGGGGGAGAGGCAATGAGCAGTTCTTC.

This chain links TRBV2 with TRBJ2-3; a possible D gene is TRBD2 (5 bases). This CDR3 is built from 13 residues. The germline V gene encodes CDR1 SNHLY and CDR2 FYNNEI. V was cut by 6 bases and J by 2 bases, with 9 bases left in between. In DNA, the CDR3 is TGTGCCAGCAGACGGGGAGCCACAGATACGCAGTATTTT. Its translation is CASRRGATDTQYF.